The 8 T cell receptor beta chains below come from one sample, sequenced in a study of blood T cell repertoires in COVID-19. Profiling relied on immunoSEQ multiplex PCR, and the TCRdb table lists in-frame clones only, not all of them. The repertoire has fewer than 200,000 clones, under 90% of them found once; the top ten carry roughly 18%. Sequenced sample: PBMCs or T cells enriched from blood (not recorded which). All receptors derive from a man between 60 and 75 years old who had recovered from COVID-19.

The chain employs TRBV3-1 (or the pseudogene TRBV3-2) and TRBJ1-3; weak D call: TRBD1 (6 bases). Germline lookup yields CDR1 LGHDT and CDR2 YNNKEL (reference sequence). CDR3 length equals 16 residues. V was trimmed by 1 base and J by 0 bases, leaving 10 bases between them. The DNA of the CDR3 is TGTGCCAGCAGCCAAGGTCAGGGGATCTCTGGAAACACCATATATTTT. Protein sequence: CASSQGQGISGNTIYF.

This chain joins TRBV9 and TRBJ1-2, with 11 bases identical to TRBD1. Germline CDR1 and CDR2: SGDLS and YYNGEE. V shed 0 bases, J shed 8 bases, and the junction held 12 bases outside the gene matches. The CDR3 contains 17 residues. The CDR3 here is CASSVATRGTGGEGYTF. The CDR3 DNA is TGTGCCAGCAGCGTAGCTACTAGGGGGACAGGGGGTGAAGGCTACACCTTC. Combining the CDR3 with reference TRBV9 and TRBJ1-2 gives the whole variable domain DSGVTQTPKHLITATGQRVTLRCSPRSGDLSVYWYQQSLDQGLQFLIQYYNGEERAKGNILERFSAQQFPDLHSELNLSSLELGDSALYFCASSVATRGTGGEGYTFGSGTRLTVV.

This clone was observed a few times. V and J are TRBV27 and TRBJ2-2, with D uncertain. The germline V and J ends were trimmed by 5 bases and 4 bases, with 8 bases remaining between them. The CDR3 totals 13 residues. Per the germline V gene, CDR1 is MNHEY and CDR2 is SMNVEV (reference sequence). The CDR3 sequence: CASSPLTTGELFF. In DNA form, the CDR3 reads TGTGCCAGCAGTCCACTCACCACCGGGGAGCTGTTTTTT.

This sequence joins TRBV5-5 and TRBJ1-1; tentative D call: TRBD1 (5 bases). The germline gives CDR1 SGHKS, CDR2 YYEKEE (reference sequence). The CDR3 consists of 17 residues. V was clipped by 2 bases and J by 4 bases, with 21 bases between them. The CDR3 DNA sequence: TGTGCCAGCAGCTTTGGACCGGGACTCAAGGACTTCACTGAAGCTTTCTTT. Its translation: CASSFGPGLKDFTEAFF.

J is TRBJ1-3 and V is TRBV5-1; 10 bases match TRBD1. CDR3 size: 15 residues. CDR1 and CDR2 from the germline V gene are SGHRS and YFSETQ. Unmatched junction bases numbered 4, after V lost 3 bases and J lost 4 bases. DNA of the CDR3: TGCGCCAGCAGCTGGGACAGGGGCCGGGGAAACACCATATATTTT. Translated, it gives CASSWDRGRGNTIYF.

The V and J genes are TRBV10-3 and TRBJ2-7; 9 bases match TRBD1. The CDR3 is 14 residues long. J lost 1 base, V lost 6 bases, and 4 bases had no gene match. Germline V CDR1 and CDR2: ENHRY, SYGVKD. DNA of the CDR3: TGTGCCATCAGCACCGGGACAGGGTCCTACGAGCAGTACTTC. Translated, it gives CAISTGTGSYEQYF.

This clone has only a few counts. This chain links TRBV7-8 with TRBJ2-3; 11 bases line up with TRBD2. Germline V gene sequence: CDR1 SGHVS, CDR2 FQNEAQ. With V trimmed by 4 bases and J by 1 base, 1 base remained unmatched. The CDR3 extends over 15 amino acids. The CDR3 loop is CASSSTSGGTDTQYF. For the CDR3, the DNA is TGTGCCAGCAGCTCGACTAGCGGGGGCACAGATACGCAGTATTTT.

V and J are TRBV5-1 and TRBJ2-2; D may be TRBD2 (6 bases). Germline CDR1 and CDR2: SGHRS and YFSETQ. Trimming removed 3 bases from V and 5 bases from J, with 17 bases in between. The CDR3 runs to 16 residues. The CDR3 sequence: CASSSLTSVGTGELFF. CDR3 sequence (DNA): TGCGCCAGCAGCTCACTGACTAGTGTAGGGACCGGGGAGCTGTTTTTT.